This TCR beta chain derives from a study of cytomegalovirus exposure and HLA in healthy donors. From germline, CDR1 is MNHNY and CDR2 SVGAGI (reference sequence). Deletions cut 7 bases from V and 0 bases from J, with 12 bases between. The CDR3 runs to 14 residues. Primers included in the PCR were 60 Vbeta and 13 Jbeta primers. Clones were sequenced by immunoSEQ multiplex PCR, and TCRdb holds only the in-frame ones, with some missing. The table records over 75,000 clones, around 80% of them present only once. This receptor was obtained from a woman in her sixties or seventies in good health and CMV-seronegative. Input material: PBMCs. The chain carries TRBV6-6 and TRBJ1-1; no reliable D call. CDR3 DNA: TGTGCCAGCACTCGTGAGAGATTGAACACTGAAGCTTTCTTT. Its protein product is CASTRERLNTEAFF.